The source of this TCR beta chain is a study of blood T cell repertoires in COVID-19. The repertoire was sequenced with immunoSEQ multiplex PCR; TCRdb's copy has only in-frame clones and lacks some. The sample has hundreds of thousands of clones, 70% to 90% seen once; the top ten hold about 1%. This CDR3 comprises 15 residues. Per germline, CDR1 SGHTA and CDR2 FQGNSA. Trimming cost V 5 bases and J 4 bases; bases outside gene matches: 9. The receptor's source is a man in his forties or fifties with acute or convalescent COVID-19. This chain uses TRBV7-2 with TRBJ1-2; 8 nucleotides agree with TRBD1. The material sequenced was peripheral blood. CDR3 protein: CASSPDRGPFYGYTF. CDR3 nucleotide sequence: TGTGCCAGCAGCCCCGACAGGGGACCGTTCTATGGCTACACCTTC. Filled out from reference TRBV7-2 and TRBJ1-2, the complete variable domain reads GAGVSQSPSNKVTEKGKDVELRCDPISGHTALYWYRQSLGQGLEFLIYFQGNSAPDKSGLPSDRFSAERTGGSVSTLTIQRTQQEDSAVYLCASSPDRGPFYGYTFGSGTRLTVV.